This is a list of T cell receptor beta chains from one sample in a study of CD8 T cell repertoires and HIV-1 epitope variants. No antigen has been identified for these receptors. The assay was immunoSEQ multiplex PCR, and TCRdb's table has in-frame clones only and misses some. This table has 4,000 to 6,000 clones, 65% appearing once. Sequences were obtained from cultured CD8+ T cells derived from PBMCs. These receptor sequences come from a male donor with HIV. Each CDR3 is given with its conserved first and last residue. The D gene is left open where the match is weak. Some rows mark clone size as missing; the rest say once, few, many or name a class of expanded clone.

TRBJ2-7	TRBV5-1	few	.	CASSLTVEEQYF	TGCGCCAGCAGCCTGACTGTAGAGGAGCAGTACTTC
TRBJ1-1	TRBV4-3	few	.	CASSQDQDGGGYTEAFF	TGCGCCAGCAGCCAAGATCAAGATGGGGGGGGGTACACTGAAGCTTTCTTT
TRBJ1-1	TRBV28	.	TRBD1	CASSLTWVLAGQGNTEAFF	TGTGCCAGCAGTTTAACCTGGGTGTTGGCGGGACAGGGGAACACTGAAGCTTTCTTT
TRBJ2-7	TRBV6-6	.	.	CASRGAGAEGLYEQYF	TGTGCCAGCAGGGGCGCCGGGGCTGAGGGGCTCTACGAGCAGTACTTC
TRBJ2-7	TRBV6-6	.	.	CATLGDSTYEQYF	TGTGCCACCCTAGGGGACTCTACTTACGAGCAGTACTTC
TRBJ2-3	TRBV6-5	.	TRBD2	CASKGGLAEHNTQYF	TGTGCCAGCAAAGGTGGACTAGCGGAACACAATACGCAGTATTTT
TRBJ2-7	TRBV29-1	.	.	CSARTGYEQYF	TGCAGCGCTCGGACGGGTTACGAGCAGTACTTC
TRBJ2-2	TRBV25-1	.	TRBD2	CASGLDTGELFF	TGTGCCAGCGGACTAGACACCGGGGAGCTGTTTTTT
TRBJ2-7	TRBV25-1	medium-sized	TRBD1	CASSSDRWDRETYEQYF	TGTGCCAGCAGTAGTGACCGATGGGACAGGGAAACCTACGAGCAGTACTTC
TRBJ2-7	TRBV2	.	.	CASSPSSYEQYF	TGTGCCAGCAGCCCTAGCTCCTACGAGCAGTACTTC
TRBJ2-1	TRBV7-8	.	.	CASSLESGTYNEQFF	TGTGCCAGCAGCTTAGAGAGCGGTACTTACAATGAGCAGTTCTTC
TRBJ2-1	TRBV4-1	few	.	CASSQDQVGSIPLF	TGCGCCAGCAGCCAAGATCAGGTCGGGAGTATTCCACTCTTC
TRBJ1-1	TRBV7-9	.	TRBD1	CASSPQGGANTEAFF	TGTGCCAGCAGCCCTCAGGGGGGGGCAAACACTGAAGCTTTCTTT
TRBJ2-4	TRBV7-9	.	.	CASSPPGTVKNIQYF	TGTGCCAGCAGTCCCCCCGGGACGGTCAAAAACATTCAGTACTTC
TRBJ1-5	TRBV6-1	medium-sized	.	CASSVDTDNYQPQHF	TGTGCCAGCAGCGTAGACACCGACAACTATCAGCCCCAGCATTTT
TRBJ1-5	TRBV6-5	.	.	CASSLRDDQPQHF	TGTGCCAGCAGCCTCAGGGATGATCAGCCCCAGCATTTT
TRBJ2-1	TRBV5-4	.	.	CASSSDSSGEQFF	TGTGCCAGCAGCTCGGACTCATCGGGTGAGCAGTTCTTC